This TCR beta chain appears in the sequencing data of a study of T cell responses to AZD1222 COVID-19 vaccine. Only in-frame clones appear in the TCRdb table, and some are missing; sequencing was by immunoSEQ multiplex PCR. Among 130,000 to 150,000 clones listed, 92% were seen once. The CDR3 spans 15 residues. CDR1 and CDR2 (germline): LNHNV, YYDKDF (reference sequence). V was clipped by 2 bases and J by 8 bases, with 16 bases between them. The rearrangement uses TRBV15 and TRBJ2-1; D not certain. This specimen was peripheral blood, taken on day 0 of AZD1222 vaccination. The clonotype originates from an adult in good health. Here the CDR3 reads CATSRPSHPVDEQFF. CDR3 nucleotide sequence: TGTGCCACCAGCAGACCCAGTCACCCCGTCGATGAGCAGTTCTTC.